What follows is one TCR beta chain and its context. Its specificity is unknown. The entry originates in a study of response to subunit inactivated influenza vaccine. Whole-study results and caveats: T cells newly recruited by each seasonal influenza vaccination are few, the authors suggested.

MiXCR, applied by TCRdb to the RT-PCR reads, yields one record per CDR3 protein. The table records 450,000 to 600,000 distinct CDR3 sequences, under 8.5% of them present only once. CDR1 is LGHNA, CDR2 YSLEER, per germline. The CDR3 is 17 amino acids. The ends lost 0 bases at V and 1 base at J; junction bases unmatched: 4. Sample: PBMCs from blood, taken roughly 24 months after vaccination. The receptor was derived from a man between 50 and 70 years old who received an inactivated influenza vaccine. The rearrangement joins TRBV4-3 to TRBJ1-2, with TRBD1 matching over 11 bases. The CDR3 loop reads CASSQDLGTGGNYGYTF. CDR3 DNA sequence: TGCGCCAGCAGCCAAGATTTAGGGACAGGGGGTAACTATGGCTACACCTTC.